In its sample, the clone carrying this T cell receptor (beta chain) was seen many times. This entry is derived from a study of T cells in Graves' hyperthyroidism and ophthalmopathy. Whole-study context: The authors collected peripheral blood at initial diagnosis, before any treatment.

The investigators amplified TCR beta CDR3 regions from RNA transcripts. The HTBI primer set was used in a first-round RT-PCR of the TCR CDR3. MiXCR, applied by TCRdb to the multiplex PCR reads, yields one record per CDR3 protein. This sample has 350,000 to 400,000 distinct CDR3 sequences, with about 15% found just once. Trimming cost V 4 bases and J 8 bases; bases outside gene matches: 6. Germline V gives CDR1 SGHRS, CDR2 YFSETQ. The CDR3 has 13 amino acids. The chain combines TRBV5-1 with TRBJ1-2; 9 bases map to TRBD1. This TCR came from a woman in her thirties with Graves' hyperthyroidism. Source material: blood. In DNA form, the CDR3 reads TGCGCCAGCAGCACGGGACAGGGCGAGGGCTACACCTTC. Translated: CASSTGQGEGYTF.